This T cell receptor beta chain was captured in a study of T cell responses to AZD1222 COVID-19 vaccine (TCRdb year 2021). Concerning the study at large: A total of 233 trial participants underwent TCR sequencing, of whom 200 to 220 had received two doses of AZD1222 and some 25 had received two doses of the MenACWY control vaccine. Trial participants were enrolled by age into 18-55, 56-69 and 70-plus year subgroups, with roughly 160, 29 and 62 TCR-sequenced participants respectively.

This clone occurred once. The antigen it recognizes is unknown. Base qualities are not recorded, but no much larger clone differs from it by a single base. The CDR3 regions of human TCRbeta chains were subjected to immunosequencing. Processing in the source paper ran as follows. Repertoire TCRs were checked for matches against a reference library of SARS-CoV-2-specific TCRs that had been generated using the MIRA antigen-specificity platform. Breadth meant the fraction of unique TCRs that were SARS-CoV-2-associated, whereas depth meant the fraction of total T cells that were SARS-CoV-2-associated. Each spike-specific TCR was assigned to its reactive spike region and to a CD4 or CD8 class using the MIRA data. Log10-transformed breadth and depth values were compared by one-way ANOVA with Sidak's multiple comparisons tests. TCRdb took this table from immuneACCESS and kept in-frame rearrangements with V and J called. Such tables lack part of the clones; where checked against another copy, unresolved V genes explain under half of the gap, and the rest is unexplained. That table furnishes V, J and clone size, whereas the DNA furnished D and trimming. For this sample the table gives some 130,000 clones, of which 85% to 95% were detected only once. The leading ten clones occupy around 6.5% of the sample.

Read against the paper, the sample's time point label means: about 28 days (+/-7) after the second vaccine dose. AZD1222 recipients whose second dose came at about 4 weeks and those whose second dose came at about 12 weeks were combined into one group, since spike-specific TCR depth and breadth did not differ between the two schedules. Samples from vaccinated people were obtained from the UK trials COV001 and COV002, which included a single-blind randomized controlled phase 2/3 trial of AZD1222 (ChAdOx1 nCoV-19) in healthy adults. For TCRbeta chain sequencing, PBMC samples were collected from trial participants at day 0 and at day 28 after the second dose. The CDR3 holds 15 amino acids from the cysteine to the phenylalanine. The CDR3 DNA has 45 bases and is translated from base 1. Based on the germline V gene, the CDR1 and CDR2 sequences are MRHNA and SNTAGT. V loses 3 bases of germline sequence and J loses 2 bases, and the interval between the two ends is 13 bases.

Results and caveats for the whole study, not just this receptor: The 56-69-year group was small, and its depth increase did not reach significance, likely because of low power. Spike-specific TCR breadth and depth rose significantly after two AZD1222 doses compared with day 0 and with MenACWY recipients. Reportedly, almost half of the unique spike-specific TCRs recognized epitopes lying outside the regions that are mutated in the B.1.351 and B.1.1.7 variants. Conclusions about previously exposed vaccinees are limited because only six or seven AZD1222 recipients were SARS-CoV-2 seropositive at baseline. Because no samples from the day 14 peak response were available, repertoires could be characterized only after the peak T cell response. Vaccine-associated CD4 TCRs spanned the whole spike protein, with dominant responses in regions 160-218 and 743-854. Most participants were white British and females outnumbered males, and the authors suggested that clonal diversity may have been underestimated.

The rearrangement joined TRBV6-4 to TRBJ1-2, and the D gene may be TRBD1, 5 bases matching. The sample was peripheral blood, taken 28 days after the second AZD1222 dose. This clonotype originated in an adult who received the AZD1222 COVID-19 vaccine. The DNA sequence follows: TGTGCCAGCAGTGAATCCGGGGCGATAAACTATGGCTACACCTTC. The translation is CASSESGAINYGYTF.